Reported below is one T cell receptor (beta chain). This clonotype has only a few counts. Its antigen remains unidentified. There are no base qualities to consult, and no much larger clone falls within one base. What the time point label conveys for this sample: pre-sensitization, week 0. The treatment or condition label, read with the paper, signifies: therapeutic diphenylcyclopropenone sensitization with weekly scalp DPC. At each patch-test visit, blood was drawn before the patch test was applied. Eligible patients were aged 18 to 70, diagnosed with alopecia, deemed suitable for DPC therapy, and excluded if pregnant. Total RNA was extracted from unfractionated whole blood that had been collected in Tempus Blood RNA tubes. CDR1 SGHRS and CDR2 YFSETQ were looked up in the germline V gene. The CDR3 runs 19 residues from the cysteine to the phenylalanine. Only CDR3 DNA is held: 57 bases, read in frame from base 1. V is trimmed back by 0 bases and J by 0 bases, and the junction contains 9 bases that no gene match accounts for.

The sample comes from a study of human T cells and chemical hapten exposure (dated by TCRdb to the early 2020s). Turning to the overall study: For sensitization, 2% DPC in acetone was applied to an approximately 2 cm by approximately 2 cm area of upper inner arm skin. Throughout the roughly 24-week study period, patients were also given weekly therapeutic DPC doses on the scalp. Patch tests used Finn chambers with 0.01% DPC on the upper back, scored after 6 days by International Contact Dermatitis Research Group standards. The patient cohort, mostly female, included alopecia areata with under or over 50% scalp involvement, alopecia totalis and alopecia universalis. Libraries were combined into a pool for sequencing, and differences in TCR yield between samples came mainly from small differences in library volumes within the pool. This study followed changes in the peripheral blood TCR repertoire in vivo during primary and secondary sensitization of alopecia patients to the hapten diphenylcyclopropenone (DPC). Blood samples were taken from patients before sensitization (week 0) and at 2, 6 and about 24 weeks after DPC sensitization. Blood for TCR sequencing was provided by twenty-nine alopecia patients at one to four time points (pre-sensitization, 2, 6 and 24 weeks). What the work shows at the level of the full study, not this receptor alone: Because every patient had alopecia, a presumed autoimmune disease, the patients' immune response might differ from that of healthy individuals. DPC sensitization did not change how many TCRs were above 1 in 1000 frequency, and no evidence was found of alterations in global repertoire structure. Repeated subsampling changed both the strength of the expansion versus patch-test correlation and the threshold at which the correlation became significant. Expanded TCRs formed significantly more large CDR3 similarity clusters than pre-sensitization or healthy control sets, consistent with antigen-driven responses. Patch test score correlated positively with the number of PT1 expanded TCRs, reaching significance at thresholds 8, 16 and 32 but not at 4.

Library preparation employed RACE. Sequencer: NextSeq 500. During library preparation, unique molecular identifiers were attached to individual cDNA molecules so that TCRs could be counted quantitatively and reproducibly. Each blood RNA sample was used to sequence both TCR alpha and TCR beta chains. The study's processing was this. Samples had a median of about 90,000 TCRs, with a range from roughly 23,224 to 750,000. The Decombinator software suite was used to annotate V, J and CDR3 in the TCR reads. For PS versus PT1 abundance plots, all samples were subsampled to the same number of TCRs (28,000). Expanded TCRs were defined as absent before sensitization and observed at least eight times at the 2-week time point. TCRdb handled the public reads itself, with Q25 trimming in fastp and clone calling in MiXCR, and kept productive beta chains. Rows matching on CDR3 protein sequence are summarized as one entry with the most common DNA and genes. These V and J calls rely on TCRdb rather than the paper's analysis. The sample contains fewer than 300,000 distinct CDR3 sequences, 7.5% to 9% of them found a single time. The ten largest make up more than 1% of the sample.

Specimen: whole blood, collected in connection with sensitization to the hapten diphenylcyclopropenone (DPC). Recombination connected TRBV5-1 to TRBJ2-2; the central 9 bases match TRBD2. This TCR derives from a man between 18 and 35 years old with alopecia areata. Some clones in this sample may be carry-over from other donors' samples. The DNA reads as follows: TGCGCCAGCAGCTTGGGCTCTAGCGGGGATCTGGCGAACACCGGGGAGCTGTTTTTT. Its amino acids are CASSLGSSGDLANTGELFF.